This T cell receptor beta chain comes out of a study of T-cell reconstitution after alpha-beta-depleted transplantation in children. As concerns this clonotype: The antigen is unknown.

CDR1 and CDR2 from the germline V gene are LNHNV and YYDKDF (reference sequence). The CDR3 consists of 12 residues. V lost 5 bases and J 2 bases, leaving 5 bases between the germline ends. Study results and limitations: After transplant, at about two months, alpha-beta T cells were reportedly derived from several hundred expanded graft clones.

For TCRbeta, the library was prepared with unique molecular identifiers. TCRdb itself ran the PCR reads through MiXCR, one entry per CDR3 protein. The top ten hold about 35% of the sample, which has 500,000 to 750,000 distinct CDR3 sequences, more than 20% seen once. The material was PBMCs, obtained before TCRalphabeta/CD19-depleted stem cell transplant. The chain employs TRBV15 and TRBJ2-3; D call uncertain. The TCR sequence derives from a boy younger than two with Wiskott-Aldrich syndrome, due to receive a stem cell transplant. The CDR3 DNA is TGTGCCACCAGCTTGCCCACAGATACGCAGTATTTT. Its translation: CATSLPTDTQYF. The full variable domain, with the rest looked up from reference TRBV15 and TRBJ2-3, is DAMVIQNPRYQVTQFGKPVTLSCSQTLNHNVMYWYQQKSSQAPKLLFHYYDKDFNNEADTPDNFQSRRPNTSFCFLDIRSPGLGDTAMYLCATSLPTDTQYFGPGTRLTVL.